Following are 8 T cell receptor beta chains from one sample sequenced in a study of cytotoxic CD8 clonotypes in ibrutinib-treated CLL. Only in-frame clones appear in the TCRdb table, and some are missing; sequencing was by immunoSEQ multiplex PCR. The sample comprises around 140,000 clones, approximately 80% of which are singletons, and around 7.6% rests with the top ten. Sequenced here: PBMCs, sampled after 36 months of ibrutinib treatment. The source of these receptors is a human donor with chronic lymphocytic leukemia.

The gene calls are TRBV4-2 and TRBJ2-3; 9 bases align to TRBD2. Germline trimming cut 6 bases from V and 1 base from J; bases unmatched to any gene: 2. Germline V lookup: CDR1 LGHNA, CDR2 YNFKEQ. The CDR3 sequence is 14 residues long. CDR3 amino acids: CASRASGGTDTQYF. CDR3 DNA: TGTGCCAGCAGGGCTAGCGGGGGCACAGATACGCAGTATTTT.

This clone appeared once. The chain employs TRBV29-1 and TRBJ2-5, with 11 positions matching TRBD1. The CDR3 consists of 15 residues. Germline CDR1 reads SQVTM; CDR2 reads ANQGSEA. V gave up 3 bases and J gave up 5 bases; unmatched junction bases: 8. The CDR3 DNA reads as TGCAGCGTTGAGGACACCGGGACAGGGGGTGAGACCCAGTACTTC. It is translated as CSVEDTGTGGETQYF.

The V and J genes are TRBV19 and TRBJ2-7, with 8 bases that match TRBD1. Germline values: CDR1 LNHDA, CDR2 SQIVND (reference sequence). This CDR3 region has 16 residues. V lost 3 bases, J lost 6 bases, and 13 bases stayed unmatched. CDR3 region: CASSIKAQGAIAEQYF. The CDR3, as DNA: TGTGCCAGTAGTATCAAGGCCCAGGGGGCTATAGCCGAGCAGTACTTC.

The J gene is TRBJ2-3, the V gene TRBV10-1, with D perhaps TRBD1 (5 bases). The germline gives CDR1 WNHNN, CDR2 SYGVQD (reference sequence). This CDR3 has 14 amino acids. With 3 bases removed from V and 5 bases from J, the gap between germline ends came to 12 bases. The CDR3: CASSDAGAGDTQYF. The CDR3 DNA sequence: TGCGCCAGCAGTGATGCTGGGGCTGGAGATACGCAGTATTTT.

This clone was observed a handful of times. In DNA form, the CDR3 reads TGTGCCAGCAGCTTAGTCCCGGGACTAGCGCTCAGTGAGCAGTTCTTC. Translation gives CASSLVPGLALSEQFF. This rearrangement joins TRBV11-2 to TRBJ2-1; 10 bases align to TRBD2. Germline V gene lookup returns CDR1 SGHAT and CDR2 FQNNGV. Trimming cost V 1 base and J 9 bases; bases outside gene matches: 9. The length of the CDR3 is 16 residues.

This rearrangement joins TRBV10-2 to TRBJ2-3, with 8 bases identical to TRBD1. Germline V gives CDR1 WSHSY, CDR2 SAAADI. This CDR3 comprises 15 residues. J lost 4 bases, V lost 3 bases, and 6 bases had no gene match. CDR3 in DNA: TGCGCCAGCAGTGAATGGACAGGGCCCTCAGATACGCAGTATTTT. Protein sequence: CASSEWTGPSDTQYF.

The rearrangement links TRBV7-3 to TRBJ2-7; 11 nucleotides match TRBD1. The CDR3 loop spans 15 amino acids. The V gene end was trimmed by 5 bases and the J gene end by 7 bases; junction bases not matched to a gene: 10. The germline CDR1 and CDR2 sequences are SGHTA and FQGTGA. CDR3 nucleotides: TGTGCCAGCAGCCCGAGGACAGGGGGCCTATGGGAGCAGTACTTC. This codes for CASSPRTGGLWEQYF.

The chain is built from TRBV6-5 and TRBJ2-1, with TRBD2 matching 11 bases. Germline assignment: CDR1 MNHEY and CDR2 SVGAGI. The CDR3 contains 14 residues. With V trimmed by 7 bases and J by 10 bases, 9 bases remained unmatched. The CDR3, as DNA: TGTGCCAGCATAGCGGGAGGGCCGTCGGGGGAGCAGTTCTTC. Protein product: CASIAGGPSGEQFF.